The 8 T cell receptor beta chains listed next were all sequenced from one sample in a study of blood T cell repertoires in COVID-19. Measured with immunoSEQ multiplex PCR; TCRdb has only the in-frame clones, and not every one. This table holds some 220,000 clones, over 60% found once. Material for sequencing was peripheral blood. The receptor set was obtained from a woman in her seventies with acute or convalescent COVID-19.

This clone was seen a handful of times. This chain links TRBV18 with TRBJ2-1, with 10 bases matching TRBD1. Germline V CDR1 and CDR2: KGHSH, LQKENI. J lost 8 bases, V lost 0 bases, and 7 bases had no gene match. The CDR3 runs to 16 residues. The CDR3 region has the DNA TGTGCCAGCTCACCACCTTTGGGACAGGGGAAGGATGAGCAGTTCTTC. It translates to CASSPPLGQGKDEQFF.

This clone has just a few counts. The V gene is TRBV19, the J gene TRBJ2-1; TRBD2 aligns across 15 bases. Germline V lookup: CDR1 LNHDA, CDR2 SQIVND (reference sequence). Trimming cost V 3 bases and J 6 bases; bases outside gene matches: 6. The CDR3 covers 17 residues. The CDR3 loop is CASSIGTSGGSTNEQFF. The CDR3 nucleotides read TGTGCCAGTAGTATCGGGACTAGCGGGGGGTCAACCAATGAGCAGTTCTTC.

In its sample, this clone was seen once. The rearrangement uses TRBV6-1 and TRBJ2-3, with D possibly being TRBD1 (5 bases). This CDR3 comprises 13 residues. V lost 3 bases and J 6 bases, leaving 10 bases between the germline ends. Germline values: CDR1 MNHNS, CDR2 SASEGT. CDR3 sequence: CASSETVWDTQYF. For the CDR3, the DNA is TGTGCCAGCAGTGAGACAGTTTGGGATACGCAGTATTTT.

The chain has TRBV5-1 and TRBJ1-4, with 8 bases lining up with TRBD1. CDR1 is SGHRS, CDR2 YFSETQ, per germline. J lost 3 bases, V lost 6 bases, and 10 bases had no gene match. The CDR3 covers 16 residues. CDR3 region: CASTPGGKWANEKLFF. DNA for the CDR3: TGCGCCAGCACCCCAGGGGGCAAGTGGGCTAATGAAAAACTGTTTTTT.

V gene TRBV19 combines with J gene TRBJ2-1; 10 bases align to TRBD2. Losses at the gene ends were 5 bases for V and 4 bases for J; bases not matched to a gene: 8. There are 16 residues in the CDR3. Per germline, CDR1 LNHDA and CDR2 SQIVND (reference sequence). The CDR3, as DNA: TGTGCCAGTAGTCCAGCCATAGCGGGGGGATACAATGAGCAGTTCTTC. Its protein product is CASSPAIAGGYNEQFF.

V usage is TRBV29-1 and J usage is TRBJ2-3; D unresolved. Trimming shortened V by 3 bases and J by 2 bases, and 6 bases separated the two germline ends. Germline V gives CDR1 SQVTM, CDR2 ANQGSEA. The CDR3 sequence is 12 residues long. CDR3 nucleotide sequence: TGCAGCGTTGACGAGGTCACAGATACGCAGTATTTT. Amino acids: CSVDEVTDTQYF.

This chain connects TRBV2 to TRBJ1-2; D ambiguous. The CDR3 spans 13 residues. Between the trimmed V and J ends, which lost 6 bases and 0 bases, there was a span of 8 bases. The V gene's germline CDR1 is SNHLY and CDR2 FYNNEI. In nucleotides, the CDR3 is TGTGCCAGCAGAACAGCCACTAACTATGGCTACACCTTC. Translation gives CASRTATNYGYTF.

CDR3 loop: CASSLGSGGANEQFF. For the CDR3, the DNA is TGCGCCAGCAGCTTGGGGAGCGGGGGGGCCAATGAGCAGTTCTTC. V is TRBV5-1 and J is TRBJ2-1; 10 positions agree with TRBD2. Per germline, CDR1 SGHRS and CDR2 YFSETQ. This CDR3 is 15 amino acids long. J was trimmed by 6 bases and V by 0 bases; bases with no gene match: 3.